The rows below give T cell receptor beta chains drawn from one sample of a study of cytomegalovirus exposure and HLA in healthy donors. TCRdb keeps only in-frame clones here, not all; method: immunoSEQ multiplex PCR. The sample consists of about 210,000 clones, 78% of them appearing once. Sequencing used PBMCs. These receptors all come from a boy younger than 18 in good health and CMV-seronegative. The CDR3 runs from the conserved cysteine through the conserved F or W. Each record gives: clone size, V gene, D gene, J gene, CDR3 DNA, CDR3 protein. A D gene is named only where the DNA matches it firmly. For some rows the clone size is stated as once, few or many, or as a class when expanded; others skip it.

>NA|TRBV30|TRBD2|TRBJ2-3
TGTGCCTGGAGGGCGGGACTAAGGAATACGCAGTATTTT
CAWRAGLRNTQYF
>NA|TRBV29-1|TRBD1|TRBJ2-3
TGCAGCGTTGTTAAGAAGGGACAGGGAACAGATACGCAGTATTTT
CSVVKKGQGTDTQYF
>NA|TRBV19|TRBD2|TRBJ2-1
TGTGCCAGTAGTTTAGCGGGAGGGAACTACAATGAGCAGTTCTTC
CASSLAGGNYNEQFF
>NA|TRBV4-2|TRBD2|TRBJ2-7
TGTGCCAGCAGCCAGGCTAGCGGGAGTTCTAACTACGAGCAGTACTTC
CASSQASGSSNYEQYF
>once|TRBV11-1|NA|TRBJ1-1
TGTGCCAGCAGCCGAAAACAGGGAGACACTGAAGCTTTCTTT
CASSRKQGDTEAFF
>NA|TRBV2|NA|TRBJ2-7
TGTGCCAGCAGTGAGGGAGTTACCTACGAGCAGTACTTC
CASSEGVTYEQYF
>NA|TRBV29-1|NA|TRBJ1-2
TGCAGCGTTGCCCCACTCGGGCTTCGGGGTGGCTACACCTTC
CSVAPLGLRGGYTF
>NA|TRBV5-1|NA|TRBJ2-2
TGCGCCAGCAGCTTGGATGTAGGAGACACCGGGGAGCTGTTTTTT
CASSLDVGDTGELFF
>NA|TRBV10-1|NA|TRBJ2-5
TGCGCCAGCAGTAGAACCCAGGGGTTCAAAGAGACCCAGTACTTC
CASSRTQGFKETQYF
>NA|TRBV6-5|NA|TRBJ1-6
TGTGCCAGCAGTCTAACGCAATGGTCACCCCTCCACTTT
CASSLTQWSPLHF
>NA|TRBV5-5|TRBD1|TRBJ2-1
TGTGCCAGCAGCTTAGTACCCAGGGGGCGGGTTATGTACAATGAGCAGTTCTTC
CASSLVPRGRVMYNEQFF
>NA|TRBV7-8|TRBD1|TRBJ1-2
TGTGCCAGCAGCCCCCGGGACAGGCTCCTCTATGGCTACACCTTC
CASSPRDRLLYGYTF
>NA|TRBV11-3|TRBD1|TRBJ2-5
TGTGCCAGCAGCCCCGACAGGGGCGGGGAGACCCAGTACTTC
CASSPDRGGETQYF
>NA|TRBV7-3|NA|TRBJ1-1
TGTGCCAGCAGCTTAACAGGACAGAATCCCACTGAAGCTTTCTTT
CASSLTGQNPTEAFF
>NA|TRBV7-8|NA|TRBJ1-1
TGTGCCAGCAGCTTAAACCAGGGGCCCACCATTAACACTGAAGCTTTCTTT
CASSLNQGPTINTEAFF
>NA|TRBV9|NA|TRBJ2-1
TGTGCCAGCAGCGAGCCTGGTGAGCAGTTCTTC
CASSEPGEQFF
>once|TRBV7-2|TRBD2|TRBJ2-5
TGTGCCAGCAGTTACGTCCCGGGACTAGCGGGAGGGCCCGAAGAGACCCAGTACTTC
CASSYVPGLAGGPEETQYF
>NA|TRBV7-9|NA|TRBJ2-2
TGTGCCAGCAGCTTTGAGACCGGGGAGCTGTTTTTT
CASSFETGELFF
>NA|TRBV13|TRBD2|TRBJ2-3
TGTGCCAGCAGCTCGGTGGGCGGGGGTGATAGAGATACGCAGTATTTT
CASSSVGGGDRDTQYF
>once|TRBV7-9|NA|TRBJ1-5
TGTGCCAGCAGCTTTTCGGTCAATCAGCCCCAGCATTTT
CASSFSVNQPQHF
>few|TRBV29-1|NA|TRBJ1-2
TGCAGCGTTGATGGGGGGGCCCGAGCTAACTATGGCTACACCTTC
CSVDGGARANYGYTF
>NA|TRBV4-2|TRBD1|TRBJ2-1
TGTGCCAGCAGCTTAAAAACGGGACAGGGGACCTACAATGAGCAGTTCTTC
CASSLKTGQGTYNEQFF
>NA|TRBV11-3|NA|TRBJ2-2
TGTGCCAGCAGCTTAGCAGGTTCCTCTCGAGGGGGGGCCGGGGAGCTGTTTTTT
CASSLAGSSRGGAGELFF
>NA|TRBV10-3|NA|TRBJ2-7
TGTGCCATCAGGTCCTTTTCGGGATACGAGCAGTACTTC
CAIRSFSGYEQYF
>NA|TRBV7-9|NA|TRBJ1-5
TGTTCCAGCAGCCCTTCCAATCAGCCCCAGCATTTT
CSSSPSNQPQHF
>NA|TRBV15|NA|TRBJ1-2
TGTGCCACCAGCAGAGATCGATTCGTGGCAGGCACCCTCTATGGCTACACCTTC
CATSRDRFVAGTLYGYTF
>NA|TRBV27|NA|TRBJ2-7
TGTGCCAGCAGTTTGTCGGGAGGGGGCCCTTGGGAGCAGTACTTC
CASSLSGGGPWEQYF
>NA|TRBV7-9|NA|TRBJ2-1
TGTGCCAGCAGCCTTTTACGCGGGGGCGGAACGGATGAGCAGTTCTTC
CASSLLRGGGTDEQFF